The 25 T cell receptor beta chains in this list originate from one sample, sequenced in a study of CD8+ T cells in alopecia areata. The authors extracted RNA and reverse transcribed it into cDNA as the sequencing template. Sequenced by immunoSEQ multiplex PCR; TCRdb stores in-frame clones only, minus some. The sample lists roughly 280,000 clones; about 62% were seen once. The treatment was: oral pan-JAK inhibitor, 5-10 mg twice daily. Source: CD4+ T cells sorted from blood, taken around week 54, from a patient treated with tofacitinib. Every receptor here comes from a human donor with alopecia areata.

This clone has more than one count but fewer than ten. V usage is TRBV18 and J usage is TRBJ2-5; the D gene is possibly TRBD2 (6 bases). Germline-derived CDR1 and CDR2 are KGHSH and LQKENI. V shed 4 bases and J shed 4 bases, with 13 bases lying between them. This CDR3 contains 14 residues. CDR3 in DNA: TGTGCCAGCTCACTTACAGGACTAAGAGAGACCCAGTACTTC. Protein sequence: CASSLTGLRETQYF.

V gene TRBV19 combines with J gene TRBJ1-1, with D possibly TRBD1 on 6 matching bases. This CDR3 has 17 amino acids. Trimming removed 3 bases at V and 7 bases at J, with 24 bases between. Germline CDR1 reads LNHDA; CDR2 reads SQIVND (reference sequence). As DNA, the CDR3 is TGTGCCAGTAGTATTTCCCTAACAACAGGGAAGTATAGTGAAGCTTTCTTT. Protein sequence: CASSISLTTGKYSEAFF.

The V and J genes are TRBV6-1 and TRBJ1-6; 7 bases align to TRBD1. This CDR3 spans 15 amino acids. V trimming: 4 bases; J trimming: 7 bases; junction bases outside the gene matches: 7. CDR1 and CDR2 from the germline V gene are MNHNS and SASEGT. The DNA for the CDR3 is TGTGCCAGCAGTGGACCGGGACAGTGGAATTCACCCCTCCACTTT. This encodes CASSGPGQWNSPLHF.

The chain joins TRBV7-2 to TRBJ2-3; D could derive from TRBD1 or TRBD2 (5 bases each). Germline V gene data show CDR1 as SGHTA and CDR2 as FQGNSA. This CDR3 comprises 12 residues. The V end was cut by 4 bases, the J end by 7 bases, with 9 bases between. The CDR3 reads CASSWGKNTQYF. CDR3 DNA: TGTGCCAGCAGCTGGGGGAAAAATACGCAGTATTTT.

The gene calls are TRBV29-1 and TRBJ2-1, with D possibly matching TRBD2 (6 bases). Trimming stripped 6 bases from V and 9 bases from J, with 24 bases between. The CDR3 totals 15 residues. Germline CDR1 SQVTM, CDR2 ANQGSEA. CDR3 bases: TGCAGCGTCAGAATGACTAGGTGGCGTGAGGGTGAGCAGTTCTTC. Encoded protein: CSVRMTRWREGEQFF.

This chain links TRBV30 with TRBJ2-5; D is uncertain. The CDR3 contains 13 residues. The germline V and J ends were trimmed by 0 bases and 5 bases, with 10 bases remaining between them. CDR1 and CDR2 (germline): GTSNPN, SVGIG (reference sequence). The CDR3 loop is CAWSVRARETQYF. In nucleotides, the CDR3 is TGTGCCTGGAGTGTACGGGCGCGGGAGACCCAGTACTTC. Full variable domain (missing parts from reference TRBV30 and TRBJ2-5): SQTIHQWPATLVQPVGSPLSLECTVEGTSNPNLYWYRQAAGRGLQLLFYSVGIGQISSEVPQNLSASRPQDRQFILSSKKLLLSDSGFYLCAWSVRARETQYFGPGTRLLVL.

This rearrangement joins TRBV4-2 to TRBJ2-1; tentative D call: TRBD2 (5 bases). V lost 0 bases, J lost 0 bases, and 18 bases lay in between. The CDR3 runs 19 residues. Looked up from germline, CDR1 is LGHNA and CDR2 is YNFKEQ. CDR3 bases: TGTGCCAGCAGCCAAGAGACACGTCTTATAGCGAGCTCCTACAATGAGCAGTTCTTC. Its translation: CASSQETRLIASSYNEQFF.

This clone came up a few times. The chain uses TRBV7-2 and TRBJ2-3; a possible D gene is TRBD1 (6 bases). This CDR3 is built from 15 residues. Looked up from germline, CDR1 is SGHTA and CDR2 is FQGNSA. V was clipped by 1 base and J by 0 bases, with 8 bases between them. In DNA form, the CDR3 reads TGTGCCAGCAGCTTAGACAGGGTTAGCACAGATACGCAGTATTTT. As protein: CASSLDRVSTDTQYF.

V usage is TRBV4-3 and J usage is TRBJ2-2; D unresolved. Germline V CDR1 and CDR2: LGHNA, YSLEER. V shed 4 bases and J shed 0 bases, with 3 bases lying between them. The CDR3 contains 13 residues. The CDR3 nucleotides read TGCGCCAGCAGCCGTACGAACACCGGGGAGCTGTTTTTT. Encoded protein: CASSRTNTGELFF.

The rearrangement uses TRBV4-1 and TRBJ2-4; TRBD2 agrees at 8 bases. J was trimmed by 2 bases and V by 8 bases; bases with no gene match: 8. The V gene's germline CDR1 is MGHRA and CDR2 YSYEKL. The CDR3 covers 15 residues. CDR3 loop: CASSGGAVTKNIQYF. Written as DNA, the CDR3 is TGCGCCAGCTCCGGGGGGGCCGTAACCAAAAACATTCAGTACTTC.

This chain links TRBV30 with TRBJ2-2, with unresolved D. V was pared by 3 bases and J by 6 bases, with 5 bases between. Germline CDR1 and CDR2: GTSNPN and SVGIG (reference sequence). The CDR3 covers 11 residues. The CDR3 loop is CAWSLAGELFF. CDR3 nucleotides: TGTGCCTGGAGCCTAGCCGGGGAGCTGTTTTTT.

This clone was picked up a small number of times. The J gene is TRBJ1-1, the V gene TRBV20-1; no clear D. V gave up 7 bases and J gave up 7 bases, with 10 bases separating them. The CDR3 is made up of 10 amino acids. From germline, CDR1 is DFQATT and CDR2 SNEGSKA (reference sequence). In DNA form, the CDR3 reads TGCAGTGTTTGGGGTGGTGAAGCTTTCTTT. Amino acids: CSVWGGEAFF.

The genes are TRBV11-1 and TRBJ2-7, with unresolved D. CDR3 length equals 11 residues. Trimming cost V 7 bases and J 8 bases, with 12 bases left between them. Germline V gene lookup returns CDR1 SGHAT and CDR2 FQDESV (reference sequence). The CDR3 region has the DNA TGTGCCAGCACCTCGAGCTCGCAGCAGTACTTC. Amino acids: CASTSSSQQYF.

The J gene is TRBJ2-1, the V gene TRBV11-2, with D perhaps TRBD1 or TRBD2 (5 bases each). This CDR3 contains 16 residues. Germline CDR1 is SGHAT and CDR2 is FQNNGV. Between the trimmed V and J ends, which lost 3 bases and 1 base, there was a span of 13 bases. The CDR3, as DNA: TGTGCCAGCAGCTTTCGGGGCGTGGGGTCCTACAATGAGCAGTTCTTC. It codes for CASSFRGVGSYNEQFF.

This chain uses TRBV9 with TRBJ2-1; TRBD2 matches at 8 bases. From germline, CDR1 is SGDLS and CDR2 YYNGEE. With 0 bases clipped from V and 0 bases from J, the junction kept 5 bases outside the gene matches. The CDR3 consists of 17 residues. The CDR3 is CASSVAGRGASYNEQFF. The CDR3, as DNA: TGTGCCAGCAGCGTAGCCGGGCGGGGGGCCTCCTACAATGAGCAGTTCTTC.

The chain is built from TRBV6-5 and TRBJ2-5; tentatively, D is TRBD1 (5 bases). Germline lookup yields CDR1 MNHEY and CDR2 SVGAGI. Trimming took 5 bases from V and 5 from J, leaving 15 bases between them. The CDR3 is made up of 14 amino acids. The CDR3 here is CASSQPGISETQYF. Here the CDR3 DNA reads TGTGCCAGCAGTCAACCAGGGATTTCCGAGACCCAGTACTTC.

A few counts support this clone. V gene TRBV9 combines with J gene TRBJ1-3; no clear D gene. The CDR3 is 17 amino acids. Germline CDR1 and CDR2: SGDLS and YYNGEE. The V end was cut by 4 bases, the J end by 0 bases, with 17 bases between. The CDR3 DNA reads as TGTGCCAGCAGCCTGGGCCTCGGCAGCGCCTCTGGAAACACCATATATTTT. As protein: CASSLGLGSASGNTIYF.

This clone was detected only a few times. The chain carries TRBV6-1 and TRBJ1-2; 8 nucleotides match TRBD1. The CDR3 loop spans 13 amino acids. V lost 7 bases, J lost 6 bases, and 7 bases stayed unmatched. CDR1 is MNHNS, CDR2 SASEGT, per germline. The CDR3 here is CASTGGLYDGYTF. CDR3 sequence (DNA): TGTGCCAGCACAGGGGGCCTCTACGATGGCTACACCTTC.

The chain links TRBV7-9 to TRBJ2-3, with a possible D match to TRBD2 (6 bases). CDR3 length: 15 residues. V was cut by 5 bases and J by 0 bases, with 12 bases left in between. CDR1 and CDR2 (germline): SEHNR, FQNEAQ (reference sequence). CDR3 loop: CASSRAGTSTDTQYF. DNA of the CDR3: TGTGCCAGCAGCAGGGCCGGGACTAGCACAGATACGCAGTATTTT. The full variable domain, its missing parts supplied by reference TRBV7-9 and TRBJ2-3, is DTGVSQNPRHKITKRGQNVTFRCDPISEHNRLYWYRQTLGQGPEFLTYFQNEAQLEKSRLLSDRFSAERPKGSFSTLEIQRTEQGDSAMYLCASSRAGTSTDTQYFGPGTRLTVL.

This chain connects TRBV6-1 to TRBJ2-1, with a weak D call TRBD1 (6 bases). Germline V lookup: CDR1 MNHNS, CDR2 SASEGT. V was trimmed by 6 bases and J by 3 bases, leaving 15 bases between them. CDR3 length: 15 residues. The CDR3: CASSLAGGLYNEQFF. The CDR3 nucleotides read TGTGCCAGCAGCCTAGCTGGGGGCCTCTACAATGAGCAGTTCTTC.

This clone has only one observation. This chain uses TRBV29-1 with TRBJ2-3, with 9 positions matching TRBD1. This CDR3 contains 12 residues. Germline V CDR1 and CDR2: SQVTM, ANQGSEA. V was pared by 4 bases and J by 4 bases, with 0 bases of the junction left unmatched. The CDR3, as DNA: TGCAGCGTTGGGGACAGGGCAGATACGCAGTATTTT. It codes for CSVGDRADTQYF.

This chain joins TRBV2 and TRBJ2-5; possible D gene TRBD2, 6 bases. Germline CDR1 SNHLY, CDR2 FYNNEI. This CDR3 is 15 amino acids long. The ends were cut back, 0 bases at V and 5 bases at J, with 13 bases in the middle. The CDR3 nucleotides are TGTGCCAGCAGTGAAGCGACGGGACTCCAGGAGACCCAGTACTTC. It is translated as CASSEATGLQETQYF.

The CDR3 DNA is TGCAGCGCCTGGACCGTCCTGAGGGGTGAGCAGTTCTTC. Its protein is CSAWTVLRGEQFF. The rearrangement links TRBV29-1 to TRBJ2-1; D might be TRBD1 or TRBD2, each matching 5 bases. Germline lookup yields CDR1 SQVTM and CDR2 ANQGSEA. V lost 7 bases, J lost 9 bases, and 19 bases lay in between. This CDR3 comprises 13 residues.

The rearrangement links TRBV15 to TRBJ2-1, with 8 bases that match TRBD2. Germline V gene sequence: CDR1 LNHNV, CDR2 YYDKDF (reference sequence). The CDR3 runs 20 residues. V dropped 1 base and J dropped 3; count of bases not matched to a gene: 17. CDR3 nucleotides: TGTGCCACCAGCAGAGGAAGACGTACGTGGCTAGCGGGTGGCTACAATGAGCAGTTCTTC. It yields the protein CATSRGRRTWLAGGYNEQFF.

The chain couples TRBV14 to TRBJ1-5; D is unclear. Deletions cut 4 bases from V and 3 bases from J, with 7 bases between. Per germline, CDR1 SGHDN and CDR2 FVKESK. The CDR3 runs to 13 residues. The CDR3 loop reads CASSPRDNQPQHF. CDR3 sequence (DNA): TGTGCCAGCAGCCCACGGGACAATCAGCCCCAGCATTTT. Looking up the rest from reference TRBV14 and TRBJ1-5 gives the full variable domain: EAGVTQFPSHSVIEKGQTVTLRCDPISGHDNLYWYRRVMGKEIKFLLHFVKESKQDESGMPNNRFLAERTGGTYSTLKVQPAELEDSGVYFCASSPRDNQPQHFGDGTRLSIL.